The sequence of this T cell receptor beta chain was determined in a study of cytotoxic CD8 clonotypes in ibrutinib-treated CLL. Concerning this clone: The target antigen is unknown.

Findings of the study overall: At ibrutinib response, clonality increased, and at progression it declined back toward baseline. Relative to age-matched healthy donors, clonality at baseline was higher, and it tracked circulating CD8+ T-cell counts.

The CDR3 consists of 19 residues. J was trimmed by 1 base and V by 6 bases; bases with no gene match: 16. CDR1 is SGHRS, CDR2 YFSETQ, per germline. Profiled with immunoSEQ multiplex PCR; TCRdb holds only in-frame clones, not every one. The sample consists of more than 200,000 clones, under 75% of them appearing once. The specimen was PBMCs, collected after 24 months of ibrutinib treatment. This rearrangement joins TRBV5-1 to TRBJ2-1; 10 nucleotides match TRBD2. The receptor was derived from a human donor with chronic lymphocytic leukemia. The DNA of the CDR3 is TGCGCCAGCAACCCCCCCAGGCTAGCGGGAGTTATTTCCTACAATGAGCAGTTCTTC. Translating gives CASNPPRLAGVISYNEQFF.